This T cell receptor beta chain was found in a study of blood T cell repertoires in COVID-19. In the study's own analysis: Amplifying reference gene primers gave estimates of nucleated cell counts. Some clones are missing from TCRdb's copy, which holds only in-frame ones; the method was immunoSEQ multiplex PCR. V, J and clone size reflect that table, while D and trimming were determined from the DNA. This sample carries about 82,000 clones, around four fifths of them seen once, and the ten largest clones take 15% to 20%. CDR3 length equals 16 residues. Germline-derived CDR1 and CDR2 are MNHEY and SVGAGI. V was pared by 3 bases and J by 6 bases, with 9 bases of the junction left unmatched.

The clonotype originates from a man older than 75 with active or convalescent COVID-19. The chain has TRBV6-5 and TRBJ2-2; 8 nucleotides line up with TRBD1. Sequencing used peripheral blood. CDR3 sequence: CASSYDGRGRAGELFF. CDR3 bases: TGTGCCAGCAGTTATGACGGCAGGGGGCGCGCCGGGGAGCTGTTTTTT.